This entry features one T cell receptor (beta chain) sequence. Its antigen is as yet unknown. This CDR3 has 18 amino acids. V was shortened by 5 bases and J by 4 bases, with 26 bases between the two germline ends. Germline V gene data show CDR1 as SGHVS and CDR2 as FNYEAQ. The data originate from a study of T cell repertoires in cytomegalovirus infection. Study at large: Signatures in public TCR beta sequences pointed to both CMV infection and matching HLA type. Study-wide findings and caveats: CMV carriers having the relevant HLA were flagged by cumulative public TCR beta family frequency. CMV-specific TCR beta clonotypes restricted by HLA-C were the ones dominating the ex vivo response.

MiXCR, applied by TCRdb to the reads, yields one record per CDR3 protein. The sample contains over 150,000 distinct CDR3 sequences, 17% of which appear only once. This chain links TRBV7-6 with TRBJ1-1; tentatively, D is TRBD1 (5 bases). This TCR was sampled from a human donor in good health (CMV status not recorded). Some clones in this sample may be carry-over from other donors' samples. The sample consisted of CD8+ T cells from PBMCs. The DNA for the CDR3 is TGTGCCAGCAGCCAACCTCGCGGGCAGGGAAAGGCGGGCACTGAAGCTTTCTTT. It encodes CASSQPRGQGKAGTEAFF.